These 17 T cell receptor beta chains share one sample of origin, sequenced in a study of Graves' ophthalmopathy and Graves' hyperthyroidism. Transcripts of RNA were the source for amplifying TCR beta CDR3 regions. First-round RT-PCR with HTBI primers preceded a second-round multiplex PCR. Each CDR3 protein gets one entry after TCRdb re-called the multiplex PCR reads with MiXCR. The sample has some 210,000 distinct CDR3 sequences, around 30% seen once; the top ten hold 8.5% to 9.5%. Sequencing used peripheral blood. Every receptor here comes from a man aged 50-59 years with Graves' ophthalmopathy.

This clonotype was seen at least ten times. The rearrangement links TRBV29-1 to TRBJ2-2; either TRBD1 or TRBD2 may supply D (6 bases each). Germline V lookup: CDR1 SQVTM, CDR2 ANQGSEA. The CDR3 spans 15 residues. V gave up 6 bases and J gave up 0 bases, with 14 bases separating them. CDR3 nucleotide sequence: TGCAGCGTGGCCAAGAGGGGGGCGAACACCGGGGAGCTGTTTTTT. Its protein is CSVAKRGANTGELFF.

This clonotype was observed at least ten times. The chain has TRBV7-8 and TRBJ1-2; a possible D gene is TRBD1 (5 bases). The CDR3 totals 16 residues. The germline V gene encodes CDR1 SGHVS and CDR2 FQNEAQ. Trimming took off 5 bases at V and 6 bases at J, with 22 bases between the two ends. CDR3 sequence (DNA): TGTGCCAGCAGCCCAGGGATGGCAGCAGGATCGGATGGCTACACCTTC. Residues: CASSPGMAAGSDGYTF.

The chain links TRBV4-1 to TRBJ1-3; perhaps TRBD1 as D (5 bases). Germline V gives CDR1 MGHRA, CDR2 YSYEKL. The CDR3 has 16 amino acids. Trimming cost V 1 base and J 4 bases, with 14 bases left between them. CDR3 amino acids: CASSQGGRRTGNTIYF. The CDR3 DNA sequence: TGCGCCAGCAGCCAAGGGGGGAGAAGGACCGGAAACACCATATATTTT.

This clonotype has a count of ten or more. This rearrangement joins TRBV28 to TRBJ1-1, with D possibly matching TRBD1 (5 bases). From germline, CDR1 is MDHEN and CDR2 SYDVKM. V lost 4 bases, J lost 2 bases, and 14 bases lay in between. The CDR3 sequence is 15 residues long. In nucleotides, the CDR3 is TGTGCCAGCAGTTCTACCCGGAGGGGAAACACTGAAGCTTTCTTT. This sequence encodes CASSSTRRGNTEAFF. Together with reference TRBV28 and TRBJ1-1, the CDR3 gives the full variable domain: DVKVTQSSRYLVKRTGEKVFLECVQDMDHENMFWYRQDPGLGLRLIYFSYDVKMKEKGDIPEGYSVSREKKERFSLILESASTNQTSMYLCASSSTRRGNTEAFFGQGTRLTVV.

The chain joins TRBV28 to TRBJ2-5; maybe TRBD2 (6 bases). CDR1 MDHEN and CDR2 SYDVKM come from the germline V gene. V lost 6 bases and J lost 3, with 11 bases in between. There are 13 residues in the CDR3. The CDR3 here is CASRTGGKETQYF. CDR3 nucleotide sequence: TGTGCCAGCAGAACCGGGGGAAAAGAGACCCAGTACTTC.

The rearrangement links TRBV12-3 or TRBV12-4 to TRBJ1-2, with 7 bases matching TRBD1. The CDR3 extends over 15 amino acids. The V gene end was trimmed by 1 base and the J gene end by 7 bases; junction bases not matched to a gene: 9. CDR3 sequence reads: CASSLVRQGGRGYTF. The CDR3 DNA is TGTGCCAGCAGTTTAGTTAGGCAGGGGGGACGTGGCTACACCTTC.

This clonotype was observed a handful of times. This chain links TRBV6-2 or TRBV6-3 with TRBJ1-1, with TRBD1 as a possible D gene (5 bases). The germline V and J ends were trimmed by 6 bases and 2 bases, with 16 bases remaining between them. The CDR3 extends over 15 amino acids. The V gene's germline CDR1 is MNHEY and CDR2 SVGEGT. The CDR3 DNA follows: TGTGCCAGCAGACTAAAACCCCAGGGAAACACTGAAGCTTTCTTT. Residues: CASRLKPQGNTEAFF.

This clonotype was seen ten or more times. This sequence joins TRBV7-9 and TRBJ1-1, with D unresolved. Germline CDR1 reads SEHNR; CDR2 reads FQNEAQ (reference sequence). Between the trimmed V and J ends, which lost 0 bases and 1 base, there was a span of 12 bases. This CDR3 region has 16 residues. As DNA, the CDR3 is TGTGCCAGCAGCTTAGCCCGAAATGGCGGGAACACTGAAGCTTTCTTT. Encoded protein: CASSLARNGGNTEAFF. The variable domain in full, completed from reference TRBV7-9 and TRBJ1-1, reads DTGVSQNPRHKITKRGQNVTFRCDPISEHNRLYWYRQTLGQGPEFLTYFQNEAQLEKSRLLSDRFSAERPKGSFSTLEIQRTEQGDSAMYLCASSLARNGGNTEAFFGQGTRLTVV.

The chain combines TRBV6-1 with TRBJ2-7; TRBD1 matches at 9 bases. This CDR3 comprises 14 residues. V trimming: 2 bases; J trimming: 7 bases; junction bases outside the gene matches: 6. Looked up from germline, CDR1 is MNHNS and CDR2 is SASEGT. As DNA, the CDR3 is TGTGCCAGCAGTGAAAGTGACAGGGGGTTGGAGCAGTACTTC. Translated: CASSESDRGLEQYF.

This clonotype has a count of ten or more. The chain recombines TRBV6-2 or TRBV6-3 with TRBJ1-5, with 9 bases aligning to TRBD1. V dropped 6 bases and J dropped 4; count of bases not matched to a gene: 10. Germline lookup yields CDR1 MNHEY and CDR2 SVGEGT. There are 16 residues in the CDR3. CDR3 protein: CASSPGTGRINQPQHF. In nucleotides, the CDR3 is TGTGCCAGCAGCCCCGGGACAGGGAGGATAAATCAGCCCCAGCATTTT.

This clonotype was seen ten or more times. The chain uses TRBV20-1 and TRBJ1-5; 7 nucleotides align to TRBD1. Germline V gives CDR1 DFQATT, CDR2 SNEGSKA (reference sequence). This CDR3 contains 13 residues. V was pared by 7 bases and J by 4 bases, with 7 bases of the junction left unmatched. CDR3 sequence reads: CSVPGQPNQPQHF. The CDR3 DNA sequence: TGCAGTGTTCCGGGACAGCCGAATCAGCCCCAGCATTTT.

This clonotype was recorded many times. This chain uses TRBV7-9 with TRBJ2-5, with TRBD1 matching 7 bases. There are 14 residues in the CDR3. V lost 0 bases to trimming and J lost 2 bases; unmatched junction nucleotides: 0. CDR1 is SEHNR, CDR2 FQNEAQ, per germline (reference sequence). This chain's CDR3 is CASSLADRQETQYF. In DNA form, the CDR3 reads TGTGCCAGCAGCTTAGCGGACAGGCAAGAGACCCAGTACTTC.

This clonotype was counted at least ten times. The CDR3 bases are TGTGCCAGCAGTGACGTAGGCCTCTCAGCTTTCTTT. Protein: CASSDVGLSAFF. This chain uses TRBV6-1 with TRBJ1-1; D remains ambiguous. The CDR3 spans 12 residues. Looked up from germline, CDR1 is MNHNS and CDR2 is SASEGT. Deletions cut 3 bases from V and 10 bases from J, with 12 bases between.

This clonotype was detected a few times. V usage is TRBV29-1 and J usage is TRBJ2-5, with TRBD1 identical over 8 bases. Germline trimming cut 7 bases from V and 4 bases from J; bases unmatched to any gene: 5. Germline V CDR1 and CDR2: SQVTM, ANQGSEA. This CDR3 contains 12 residues. In DNA form, the CDR3 reads TGCAGCGCCGGACAGGGAGGAGAGACCCAGTACTTC. This translates into CSAGQGGETQYF.

This clonotype came up many times. The chain uses TRBV7-2 and TRBJ1-5; D remains unclear. V lost 5 bases and J lost 1, with 12 bases in between. Germline CDR1 is SGHTA and CDR2 is FQGNSA. The CDR3 totals 15 residues. CDR3 region: CASSRGDVSNQPQHF. The CDR3 nucleotides read TGTGCCAGCAGCCGGGGAGACGTGAGCAATCAGCCCCAGCATTTT. Drawing the rest from reference TRBV7-2 and TRBJ1-5, the complete variable domain is GAGVSQSPSNKVTEKGKDVELRCDPISGHTALYWYRQSLGQGLEFLIYFQGNSAPDKSGLPSDRFSAERTGGSVSTLTIQRTQQEDSAVYLCASSRGDVSNQPQHFGDGTRLSIL.

This clonotype was detected ten times or more. This chain joins TRBV6-5 and TRBJ2-7, with 12 bases lining up with TRBD2. The CDR3 totals 19 residues. V shed 8 bases and J 0 bases; nucleotides not matched to a gene: 17. The germline gives CDR1 MNHEY, CDR2 SVGAGI. In nucleotides, the CDR3 is TGTGCCAGCCGCAAGGGTCGACTAGCGGGAGAAGACGGCTCCTACGAGCAGTACTTC. It is translated as CASRKGRLAGEDGSYEQYF.

This clonotype was counted between two and nine times. This chain joins TRBV7-9 and TRBJ2-7, with TRBD1 matching 9 bases. J was trimmed by 7 bases and V by 8 bases; bases with no gene match: 12. The CDR3 runs to 14 residues. The V gene's germline CDR1 is SEHNR and CDR2 FQNEAQ (reference sequence). The CDR3 sequence is CASGSQQGALEQYF. In DNA, the CDR3 is TGTGCCAGCGGCTCACAACAGGGGGCGCTTGAGCAGTACTTC.